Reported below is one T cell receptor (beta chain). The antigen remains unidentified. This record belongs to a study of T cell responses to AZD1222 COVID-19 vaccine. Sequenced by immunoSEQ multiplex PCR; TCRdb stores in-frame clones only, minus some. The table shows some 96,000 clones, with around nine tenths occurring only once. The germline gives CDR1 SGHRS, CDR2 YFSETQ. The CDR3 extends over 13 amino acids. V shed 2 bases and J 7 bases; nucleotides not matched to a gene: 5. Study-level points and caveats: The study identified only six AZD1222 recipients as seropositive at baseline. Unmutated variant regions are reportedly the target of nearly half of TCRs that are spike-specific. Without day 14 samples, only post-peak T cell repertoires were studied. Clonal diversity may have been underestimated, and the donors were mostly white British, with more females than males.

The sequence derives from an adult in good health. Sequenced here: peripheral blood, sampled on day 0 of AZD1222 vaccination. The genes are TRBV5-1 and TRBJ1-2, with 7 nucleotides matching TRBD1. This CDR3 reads CASSLQGYGGYTF. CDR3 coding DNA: TGCGCCAGCAGCTTACAGGGGTACGGTGGCTACACCTTC. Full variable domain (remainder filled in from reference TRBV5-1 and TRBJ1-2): KAGVTQTPRYLIKTRGQQVTLSCSPISGHRSVSWYQQTPGQGLQFLFEYFSETQRNKGNFPGRFSGRQFSNSRSEMNVSTLELGDSALYLCASSLQGYGGYTFGSGTRLTVV.